One and the same sample provided the 23 T cell receptor beta chains below, sequenced in a study of regulatory T cells in long-lasting Graves disease. The time point denotes: newly diagnosed GD, antithyroid drugs for less than 3 months. With RNA extracted from PBMCs as input, the TCR library was made. TCR beta libraries were built with iRepertoire HTBI primers and Arm-PCR of CDR3 regions. TCRdb redid the calling of the multiplex PCR reads with MiXCR, one entry per CDR3 protein. This table holds about 440,000 distinct CDR3 sequences, 15% found once. This sample also appeared in a second study, on T cells in Graves' hyperthyroidism and ophthalmopathy.

Sequencing was performed on peripheral blood mononuclear cells (PBMCs), taken at new diagnosis, from a patient treated with antithyroid drugs. The receptors stem from a woman in her 30s with Graves disease.

This clonotype has at least ten counts. The rearrangement joins TRBV20-1 to TRBJ2-7; D not certain. Trimming took off 6 bases at V and 0 bases at J, with 12 bases between the two ends. There are 13 residues in the CDR3. Germline-derived CDR1 and CDR2 are DFQATT and SNEGSKA (reference sequence). The CDR3 nucleotides are TGCAGTGCGTGTATGGCCAACTCCTACGAGCAGTACTTC. It translates to CSACMANSYEQYF.

In this sample, this clonotype turned up many times. V is TRBV11-2 and J is TRBJ2-7; TRBD2 matches at 8 bases. CDR1 is SGHAT, CDR2 FQNNGV, per germline. Germline trimming cut 1 base from V and 3 bases from J; bases unmatched to any gene: 5. The CDR3 runs to 15 residues. The CDR3 nucleotides read TGTGCCAGCAGCTTAGCGGGGGGGACGATCTACGAGCAGTACTTC. This encodes CASSLAGGTIYEQYF.

This clonotype was detected ten times or more. CDR3 protein: CASSLGASRDQPQHF. The CDR3, as DNA: TGTGCCAGCAGCTTAGGTGCATCGAGAGATCAGCCCCAGCATTTT. The chain has TRBV7-9 and TRBJ1-5; D unclear. The V gene lost 1 base and the J gene lost 5 bases, with 12 bases spanning the gap. The V gene's germline CDR1 is SEHNR and CDR2 FQNEAQ (reference sequence). CDR3 length: 15 residues.

This clonotype was seen repeatedly, ten times or more. The chain joins TRBV3-1 to TRBJ2-5; 8 bases fit TRBD1. Trimming at V came to 8 bases and at J to 5 bases, leaving 10 bases not matched to a gene. In germline, CDR1 is LGHDT, CDR2 YNNKEL (reference sequence). The CDR3 runs to 14 residues. The CDR3 here is CASSDRDEAETQYF. As DNA, the CDR3 is TGTGCCAGCTCGGACAGGGATGAGGCGGAGACCCAGTACTTC.

This clonotype was counted many times. V is TRBV12-3 or TRBV12-4 and J is TRBJ1-1; no clear D. There are 15 residues in the CDR3. V was trimmed by 5 bases and J by 0 bases, leaving 13 bases between them. CDR3 DNA: TGTGCCAGCAGTCCCTCCAGGAGGATGAACACTGAAGCTTTCTTT. This codes for CASSPSRRMNTEAFF.

The chain is built from TRBV7-8 and TRBJ2-5; D gene unclear. Looked up from germline, CDR1 is SGHVS and CDR2 is FQNEAQ. Trimming shortened V by 1 base and J by 2 bases, and 14 bases separated the two germline ends. The CDR3 consists of 16 residues. The CDR3 nucleotides are TGTGCCAGCAGCTTAGAGGTAGTAAGCCCGCAAGAGACCCAGTACTTC. This gives the protein CASSLEVVSPQETQYF.

This clonotype was observed many times. The genes are TRBV18 and TRBJ1-4; the D gene is possibly TRBD1 (5 bases). Between the trimmed V and J ends, which lost 2 bases and 7 bases, there was a span of 5 bases. CDR1 is KGHSH, CDR2 LQKENI, per germline. The CDR3 is 12 amino acids. The CDR3 DNA sequence: TGTGCCAGCTCACCAAGGGGTGAAAAACTGTTTTTT. It is translated as CASSPRGEKLFF.

The V and J genes are TRBV11-2 and TRBJ2-3, with D perhaps matching TRBD2 (5 bases). Germline V gene sequence: CDR1 SGHAT, CDR2 FQNNGV. This CDR3 is built from 14 residues. The V gene lost 4 bases and the J gene lost 6 bases, with 14 bases spanning the gap. The CDR3 protein is CASSSRTRDDTQYF. Here the CDR3 DNA reads TGTGCCAGCAGCTCACGGACTCGGGATGATACGCAGTATTTT.

In the case of this clonotype: This may be a read error, as it is one base from a much larger clone. The chain links TRBV18 to TRBJ2-7, with 9 bases lining up with TRBD1. The V gene's germline CDR1 is KGHSH and CDR2 LQKENI. The CDR3 sequence is 15 residues long. The CDR3 spells CASSPPGTGTYEQCF. The CDR3 coding sequence is TGTGCCAGCTCACCACCCGGGACAGGGACCTACGAGCAGTGCTTC.

In this sample, this clonotype turned up many times. The chain combines TRBV27 with TRBJ2-7; 7 nucleotides line up with TRBD2. This CDR3 contains 13 residues. CDR1 and CDR2 from the germline V gene are MNHEY and SMNVEV (reference sequence). J lost 5 bases, V lost 5 bases, and 6 bases had no gene match. The chain's CDR3 is CASSPGTIHEQYF. CDR3 nucleotide sequence: TGTGCCAGCAGTCCGGGGACTATCCACGAGCAGTACTTC.

The chain joins TRBV4-2 to TRBJ2-7; tentatively, D is TRBD1 (6 bases). The CDR3 has 15 residues. V dropped 0 bases and J dropped 7 bases, with 16 bases sitting between them. Germline lookup yields CDR1 LGHNA and CDR2 YNFKEQ. CDR3 nucleotide sequence: TGTGCCAGCAGCCAAGAAGGGACACCCGGGCAAGAGCAGTACTTC. Translation gives CASSQEGTPGQEQYF.

This clonotype was counted ten times or more. The V call is TRBV11-2, the J call TRBJ2-2; no firm D call. CDR3 length: 12 amino acids. V was cut by 5 bases and J by 6 bases, with 7 bases left in between. The germline gives CDR1 SGHAT, CDR2 FQNNGV. The CDR3: CASSPLAGELFF. CDR3 coding DNA: TGTGCCAGCAGCCCTCTTGCCGGGGAGCTGTTTTTT.

This clonotype was counted ten times or more. V usage is TRBV12-3 or TRBV12-4 and J usage is TRBJ2-1, with 7 bases fitting TRBD1. The CDR3 length is 12 residues. Unmatched junction bases numbered 7, after V lost 10 bases and J lost 7 bases. CDR3 region: CAIEGALNEQFF. Here the CDR3 DNA reads TGTGCCATAGAGGGGGCGCTGAATGAGCAGTTCTTC.

This clonotype was picked up many times. V usage is TRBV28 and J usage is TRBJ1-1; D ambiguous. The V end was cut by 6 bases, the J end by 1 base, with 3 bases between. The CDR3 totals 11 residues. Per germline, CDR1 MDHEN and CDR2 SYDVKM. For the CDR3, the DNA is TGTGCCAGCAGCTCGAACACTGAAGCTTTCTTT. Its protein is CASSSNTEAFF.

There are a few counts of this clonotype. The gene calls are TRBV27 and TRBJ1-1, with TRBD1 matching over 10 bases. With 6 bases clipped from V and 3 bases from J, the junction kept 13 bases outside the gene matches. The CDR3 is 17 amino acids. Germline assignment: CDR1 MNHEY and CDR2 SMNVEV (reference sequence). The CDR3 sequence: CASRHLDRGPGYTEAFF. DNA for the CDR3: TGTGCCAGCAGACACCTAGACAGGGGGCCGGGGTACACTGAAGCTTTCTTT.

There are a few counts of this clonotype. This chain's CDR3 is CASSNSGQGVRQPQHF. The CDR3 DNA is TGTGCCAGTAGTAACTCCGGACAGGGGGTACGTCAGCCCCAGCATTTT. The chain joins TRBV19 to TRBJ1-5; 10 positions agree with TRBD1. V lost 4 bases, J lost 6 bases, and 9 bases stayed unmatched. Germline V gene data show CDR1 as LNHDA and CDR2 as SQIVND (reference sequence). The CDR3 has 16 residues.

CDR3: CASSPAGLTPINTGELFF. The CDR3 nucleotides are TGTGCCAGCAGCCCGGCGGGTTTGACACCCATTAACACCGGGGAGCTGTTTTTT. The chain uses TRBV5-5 and TRBJ2-2, with D perhaps TRBD2 (5 bases). V lost 4 bases and J 2 bases, leaving 21 bases between the germline ends. This CDR3 has 18 amino acids. Germline assignment: CDR1 SGHKS and CDR2 YYEKEE (reference sequence).

The chain recombines TRBV7-9 with TRBJ2-4, with D unclear. Germline CDR1 is SEHNR and CDR2 is FQNEAQ (reference sequence). The CDR3 totals 11 residues. Trimming stripped 6 bases from V and 13 bases from J, with 13 bases between. The CDR3 DNA is TGTGCCAGCAGTTCCTTCGATGAGCAGTACTTC. This sequence encodes CASSSFDEQYF.

The chain has TRBV12-3 or TRBV12-4 and TRBJ1-4; D not resolved. Trimming took 4 bases from V and 8 from J, leaving 14 bases between them. The CDR3 extends over 14 amino acids. The CDR3 DNA follows: TGTGCCAGCAGTTCCCGGGCCCAAGGGGAAAAACTGTTTTTT. Protein: CASSSRAQGEKLFF.

This clonotype appeared many times. The chain couples TRBV6-2 or TRBV6-3 to TRBJ2-5; possible D gene TRBD2, 5 bases. CDR3 length equals 18 residues. Between the trimmed V and J ends, which lost 2 bases and 4 bases, there was a span of 23 bases. CDR1 and CDR2 (germline): MNHEY, SVGEGT. The CDR3: CASSYPRERRSGAETQYF. Written as DNA, the CDR3 is TGTGCCAGCAGTTACCCGCGTGAGCGACGGAGCGGAGCAGAGACCCAGTACTTC.

Ten or more counts support this clonotype. The chain has TRBV11-2 and TRBJ1-2; tentatively, D is TRBD1 (5 bases). The germline V gene has CDR1 SGHAT and CDR2 FQNNGV. The CDR3 sequence is 14 residues long. Between the trimmed V and J ends, which lost 4 bases and 3 bases, there was a span of 12 bases. CDR3 bases: TGTGCCAGCAGCTCACTCAGGGAGTACTATGGCTACACCTTC. Translated, it gives CASSSLREYYGYTF.

Many counts were recorded for this clonotype. This chain joins TRBV18 and TRBJ1-6; D uncertain. CDR3 length: 15 amino acids. Trimming removed 6 bases from V and 7 bases from J, with 16 bases in between. The germline CDR1 and CDR2 sequences are KGHSH and LQKENI. This chain's CDR3 is CASSQSPPSNSPLHF. As DNA, the CDR3 is TGTGCCAGCTCTCAATCCCCTCCGAGCAATTCACCCCTCCACTTT.

This clonotype showed up many times. The chain links TRBV18 to TRBJ2-1; a possible D gene is TRBD1 (6 bases). CDR3 length equals 13 residues. The V end was cut by 2 bases, the J end by 7 bases, with 9 bases between. Germline CDR1 KGHSH, CDR2 LQKENI. CDR3 amino acids: CASSPRGTNEQFF. CDR3 nucleotides: TGTGCCAGCTCACCAAGGGGGACGAATGAGCAGTTCTTC.